The rows below give T cell receptor beta chains drawn from one sample of a study of blood T cell repertoires in COVID-19. Measured with immunoSEQ multiplex PCR; TCRdb has only the in-frame clones, and not every one. Of 40,000 to 45,000 clones in the sample, more than 90% were seen once. The sequenced sample was peripheral blood. All receptors derive from a human donor in a cohort sampled during active COVID-19. CDR3s include the opening cysteine and the closing phenylalanine or tryptophan. The D gene is left open where the match is weak. Clone size appears in some rows only: once, few, many, or a class for an expanded clone.

j_call: TRBJ2-2
cdr3_length: 15
d_call: .
v_call: TRBV7-9
clone_size: .
cdr3_aa: CASSLEGGNTGELFF
cdr3_nt: TGTGCCAGCAGCTTAGAAGGCGGGAACACCGGGGAGCTGTTTTTT

j_call: TRBJ2-1
cdr3_length: 19
d_call: TRBD2
v_call: TRBV10-3
clone_size: few
cdr3_aa: CAISESSSGRAASYNEQFF
cdr3_nt: TGTGCCATCAGTGAGTCATCCAGCGGGAGGGCCGCTTCCTACAATGAGCAGTTCTTC

j_call: TRBJ2-7
cdr3_length: 15
d_call: TRBD2
v_call: TRBV4-2
clone_size: .
cdr3_aa: CASSLIGLAEGEQYF
cdr3_nt: TGTGCCAGCAGCCTAATAGGACTAGCGGAGGGCGAGCAGTACTTC

j_call: TRBJ1-1
cdr3_length: 13
d_call: .
v_call: TRBV29-1
clone_size: .
cdr3_aa: CSAGRGVNTEAFF
cdr3_nt: TGCAGCGCTGGTCGGGGTGTGAACACTGAAGCTTTCTTT

j_call: TRBJ2-7
cdr3_length: 15
d_call: .
v_call: TRBV4-3
clone_size: .
cdr3_aa: CASSQGVAVTYEQYF
cdr3_nt: TGCGCCAGCAGCCAAGGGGTAGCGGTGACGTACGAGCAGTACTTC

j_call: TRBJ2-3
cdr3_length: 13
d_call: .
v_call: TRBV3-1/TRBV3-2
clone_size: .
cdr3_aa: CASSQAGPDTQYF
cdr3_nt: TGTGCCAGCAGCCAAGCTGGCCCAGATACGCAGTATTTT

j_call: TRBJ2-1
cdr3_length: 15
d_call: TRBD2
v_call: TRBV7-2
clone_size: .
cdr3_aa: CASSLQRGGWNEQFF
cdr3_nt: TGTGCCAGCAGCTTACAGCGGGGGGGCTGGAATGAGCAGTTCTTC

j_call: TRBJ1-1
cdr3_length: 12
d_call: TRBD1
v_call: TRBV7-2
clone_size: .
cdr3_aa: CASSLQTGRAFF
cdr3_nt: TGTGCCAGCAGCCTACAGACAGGGCGAGCTTTCTTT

j_call: TRBJ1-1
cdr3_length: 13
d_call: .
v_call: TRBV14
clone_size: .
cdr3_aa: CASSQARGTEAFF
cdr3_nt: TGTGCCAGCAGCCAAGCCCGGGGAACTGAAGCTTTCTTT

j_call: TRBJ2-1
cdr3_length: 12
d_call: .
v_call: TRBV14
clone_size: .
cdr3_aa: CASSQVFYEQFF
cdr3_nt: TGTGCCAGCAGCCAAGTGTTCTATGAGCAGTTCTTC

j_call: TRBJ1-1
cdr3_length: 16
d_call: .
v_call: TRBV21-1
clone_size: .
cdr3_aa: CASSYDSGTENTEAFF
cdr3_nt: TGTGCCAGCAGCTACGACTCGGGGACAGAGAACACTGAAGCTTTCTTT

j_call: TRBJ2-3
cdr3_length: 15
d_call: TRBD1
v_call: TRBV6-2/TRBV6-3
clone_size: .
cdr3_aa: CASSYSLQGQNTQYF
cdr3_nt: TGTGCCAGCAGTTACTCTTTACAGGGACAGAATACGCAGTATTTT

j_call: TRBJ2-5
cdr3_length: 14
d_call: .
v_call: TRBV10-3
clone_size: .
cdr3_aa: CAISESNRQETQYF
cdr3_nt: TGTGCCATCAGTGAGTCGAACAGACAAGAGACCCAGTACTTC

j_call: TRBJ1-6
cdr3_length: 19
d_call: TRBD1
v_call: TRBV4-3
clone_size: .
cdr3_aa: CASSQDVGTGEFSYSPLHF
cdr3_nt: TGCGCCAGCAGCCAAGATGTCGGGACAGGGGAGTTTTCGTATTCACCCCTCCACTTT

j_call: TRBJ2-7
cdr3_length: 15
d_call: TRBD1
v_call: TRBV3-1/TRBV3-2
clone_size: .
cdr3_aa: CASSQDVGQGYEQYF
cdr3_nt: TGTGCCAGCAGCCAAGACGTTGGACAGGGGTACGAGCAGTACTTC

j_call: TRBJ2-3
cdr3_length: 15
d_call: .
v_call: TRBV3-1/TRBV3-2
clone_size: .
cdr3_aa: CASSQARVQGLTQYF
cdr3_nt: TGTGCCAGCAGCCAAGCCAGGGTCCAAGGTCTTACGCAGTATTTT

j_call: TRBJ2-7
cdr3_length: 15
d_call: TRBD1
v_call: TRBV5-6
clone_size: .
cdr3_aa: CASSPPDRAAYEQYF
cdr3_nt: TGTGCCAGCAGCCCTCCGGACAGGGCTGCCTACGAGCAGTACTTC

j_call: TRBJ2-2
cdr3_length: 15
d_call: TRBD2
v_call: TRBV5-6
clone_size: .
cdr3_aa: CASSRLAGEIGELFF
cdr3_nt: TGTGCCAGCAGCCGACTAGCGGGAGAGATCGGGGAGCTGTTTTTT

j_call: TRBJ2-4
cdr3_length: 15
d_call: TRBD2
v_call: TRBV6-5
clone_size: .
cdr3_aa: CASSPVPGGPSDQYF
cdr3_nt: TGTGCCAGCAGTCCGGTTCCGGGGGGACCCAGTGATCAGTACTTC

j_call: TRBJ1-6
cdr3_length: 16
d_call: .
v_call: TRBV12-2
clone_size: .
cdr3_aa: CASRSTGQGDNSPLHF
cdr3_nt: TGTGCAAGTCGCAGCACCGGACAGGGGGATAATTCACCCCTCCACTTT

j_call: TRBJ2-1
cdr3_length: 14
d_call: .
v_call: TRBV28
clone_size: few
cdr3_aa: CASSPGQHYNEQFF
cdr3_nt: TGTGCCAGCAGTCCCGGACAGCACTACAATGAGCAGTTCTTC

j_call: TRBJ2-2
cdr3_length: 17
d_call: TRBD2
v_call: TRBV4-1
clone_size: .
cdr3_aa: CASSQDLLAGGAGELFF
cdr3_nt: TGCGCCAGCAGCCAAGATCTACTAGCGGGGGGGGCCGGGGAGCTGTTTTTT

j_call: TRBJ1-2
cdr3_length: 17
d_call: TRBD1
v_call: TRBV30
clone_size: .
cdr3_aa: CALIEGTGDSPSYGYTF
cdr3_nt: TGTGCCTTAATAGAGGGGACAGGGGACAGTCCTTCCTATGGCTACACCTTC

j_call: TRBJ2-1
cdr3_length: 15
d_call: TRBD2
v_call: TRBV7-2
clone_size: few
cdr3_aa: CASSLVAGTKNEQFF
cdr3_nt: TGTGCCAGCAGCTTAGTGGCGGGGACTAAAAATGAGCAGTTCTTC

j_call: TRBJ2-7
cdr3_length: 13
d_call: .
v_call: TRBV10-3
clone_size: .
cdr3_aa: CATCTGSSYEQYF
cdr3_nt: TGTGCCACCTGCACAGGAAGCTCCTACGAGCAGTACTTC

j_call: TRBJ2-7
cdr3_length: 13
d_call: TRBD1
v_call: TRBV2
clone_size: .
cdr3_aa: CASSVDRAYEQYF
cdr3_nt: TGTGCCAGCAGTGTGGACAGGGCCTACGAGCAGTACTTC

j_call: TRBJ1-1
cdr3_length: 18
d_call: TRBD1
v_call: TRBV23-1
clone_size: .
cdr3_aa: CASSQRKPSTGEGTEAFF
cdr3_nt: TGCGCCAGCAGTCAGAGAAAGCCATCAACAGGGGAAGGAACTGAAGCTTTCTTT

j_call: TRBJ1-1
cdr3_length: 16
d_call: .
v_call: TRBV7-2
clone_size: .
cdr3_aa: CASSLVPAGMNTEAFF
cdr3_nt: TGTGCCAGCAGCTTAGTGCCGGCGGGGATGAACACTGAAGCTTTCTTT